The 18 T cell receptor beta chains reported below all come from one sample, sequenced in a study of low-dose radiotherapy and immunotherapy resistance in tumors. TRAV- and TRBV-specific primers were used for first-strand cDNA, which covered alpha and beta chains. TCR amplification involved 20 PCR cycles with a constant-region primer and V-primer adapter. TCRdb independently ran MiXCR on the reads; one entry per CDR3 protein. The sample records over 9,500 distinct CDR3 sequences, 45% to 55% being singletons. These receptors all come from a human donor with advanced metastatic prostate, ovarian, gallbladder or colorectal cancer (not recorded which). This table probably holds off-target reads from a library built for another chain.

A remark on this clonotype: Germline and junction disagree at one end, which may indicate a read error. V gene TRBV18 combines with J gene TRBJ2-3; D remains unclear. Germline V lookup: CDR1 KGHSH, CDR2 LQKENI. The CDR3 sequence is 11 residues long. The CDR3 DNA reads as TGTGCCACCTCAAACACAGATACGCAGTATTTT. This sequence encodes CATSNTDTQYF. Full variable domain (rest looked up from reference TRBV18 and TRBJ2-3): NAGVMQNPRHLVRRRGQEARLRCSPMKGHSHVYWYRQLPEEGLKFMVYLQKENIIDESGMPKERFSAEFPKEGPSILRIQQVVRGDSAAYFCATSNTDTQYFGPGTRLTVL.

CDR3 amino acids: CASRDRQGRTDTQYF. The CDR3 DNA sequence: TGTGCCAGCAGGGATCGACAGGGCCGCACAGATACGCAGTATTTT. The rearrangement joins TRBV2 to TRBJ2-3; 7 positions agree with TRBD1. With 6 bases clipped from V and 1 base from J, the junction kept 7 bases outside the gene matches. The CDR3 length is 15 residues. Germline-derived CDR1 and CDR2 are SNHLY and FYNNEI.

The V call is TRBV24-1, the J call TRBJ2-1; tentatively, D is TRBD1 (6 bases). Trimming stripped 3 bases from V and 5 bases from J, with 13 bases between. Germline V gives CDR1 KGHDR, CDR2 SFDVKD. The CDR3 has 15 residues. The chain's CDR3 is CATSDPPGTNNEQFF. CDR3 in DNA: TGTGCCACCAGTGATCCCCCCGGGACAAACAATGAGCAGTTCTTC.

This clonotype was counted between two and nine times. The chain recombines TRBV6-8 with TRBJ2-5; D may match TRBD1 or TRBD2 (6 bases each). The V end was cut by 2 bases, the J end by 5 bases, with 12 bases between. Per germline, CDR1 MNHGY and CDR2 SAAAGT. The CDR3 loop spans 14 amino acids. The chain's CDR3 is CASSYRGPPETQYF. CDR3 in DNA: TGTGCCAGCAGTTACCGGGGGCCCCCGGAGACCCAGTACTTC.

There are a few counts of this clonotype. This chain uses TRBV11-2 with TRBJ2-3; D unclear. The germline V gene encodes CDR1 SGHAT and CDR2 FQNNGV. The V end lost 5 bases, the J end lost 4 bases, and 10 bases lay between the germline ends. The CDR3 length is 13 residues. CDR3 bases: TGTGCCAGCAGCGCCCCCAAGTCAGATACGCAGTATTTT. Translating it yields CASSAPKSDTQYF.

The V gene is TRBV7-3, the J gene TRBJ2-1; D remains unclear. The CDR3 covers 15 residues. V was trimmed by 6 bases and J by 1 base, leaving 13 bases between them. CDR1 SGHTA and CDR2 FQGTGA come from the germline V gene. In DNA, the CDR3 is TGTGCCAGCAGTGATTCCGCGGCGTCCTACAATGAGCAGTTCTTC. Translation gives CASSDSAASYNEQFF.

This chain joins TRBV28 and TRBJ2-3; 9 positions agree with TRBD2. The CDR3 spans 16 residues. Trimming at V came to 7 bases and at J to 4 bases, leaving 12 bases not matched to a gene. The germline CDR1 and CDR2 sequences are MDHEN and SYDVKM. The CDR3 nucleotides are TGTGCCAGCACCGAAGTCACTAGCGGGTTTCCAGATACGCAGTATTTT. It yields the protein CASTEVTSGFPDTQYF.

The V call is TRBV9, the J call TRBJ1-6, with D possibly TRBD1 on 5 matching bases. Germline assignment: CDR1 SGDLS and CDR2 YYNGEE. The CDR3 runs 15 residues. V gave up 3 bases and J gave up 3 bases, with 10 bases separating them. The CDR3 DNA reads as TGTGCCAGCAGCGCCGCGGGGCACTATAATTCACCCCTCCACTTT. This sequence encodes CASSAAGHYNSPLHF.

This rearrangement joins TRBV12-3 or TRBV12-4 to TRBJ1-2; 10 positions match TRBD1. Unmatched junction bases numbered 5, after V lost 3 bases and J lost 7 bases. The CDR3 is made up of 14 amino acids. CDR3 sequence: CASSFGTGVSGYTF. The CDR3 DNA is TGTGCCAGCAGTTTCGGGACAGGGGTCTCTGGCTACACCTTC.

The rearrangement joins TRBV2 to TRBJ2-5; D unresolved. The ends were cut back, 6 bases at V and 1 base at J, with 12 bases in the middle. This CDR3 has 14 residues. The V gene's germline CDR1 is SNHLY and CDR2 FYNNEI. The CDR3 DNA sequence: TGTGCCAGCAGGGCTACAACAATCCAAGAGACCCAGTACTTC. This encodes CASRATTIQETQYF.

This chain uses TRBV12-5 with TRBJ2-1; TRBD2 matches 13 bases. The CDR3 consists of 17 residues. Germline V gene data show CDR1 as LGHNT and CDR2 as FRNRAP. V shed 1 base, J shed 4 bases, and the junction held 4 bases outside the gene matches. CDR3 region: CASGLEPGLAGYNEQFF. In nucleotides, the CDR3 is TGTGCTAGTGGTTTGGAACCGGGACTAGCGGGGTACAATGAGCAGTTCTTC.

The chain links TRBV13 to TRBJ2-1, with no clear D. Deletions cut 4 bases from V and 5 bases from J, with 12 bases between. CDR3 length: 14 amino acids. Germline CDR1 and CDR2: PRHDT and FYEKMQ (reference sequence). The CDR3 protein is CASSWASTNNEQFF. The CDR3 DNA follows: TGTGCCAGCAGCTGGGCCAGCACCAACAATGAGCAGTTCTTC.

The CDR3 sequence: CARDLPYEQYF. CDR3 sequence (DNA): TGTGCCAGGGACTTACCCTACGAGCAGTACTTC. V usage is TRBV5-3 and J usage is TRBJ2-7; weak D call: TRBD2 (5 bases). TRBV5-3 counts as an open reading frame of uncertain function. This CDR3 contains 11 residues. Trimming pared 8 bases from V and 2 bases from J, leaving 8 bases between.

V usage is TRBV3-1 and J usage is TRBJ1-6; 9 positions agree with TRBD1. The CDR3 covers 15 residues. Trimming cost V 1 base and J 10 bases; bases outside gene matches: 5. Germline CDR1 is LGHDT and CDR2 is YNNKEL (reference sequence). The CDR3 nucleotides read TGTGCCAGCAGCCAAGGGGACAGGGTCGGGTCACCCCTCCACTTT. This encodes CASSQGDRVGSPLHF. Full variable domain (rest looked up from reference TRBV3-1 and TRBJ1-6): DTAVSQTPKYLVTQMGNDKSIKCEQNLGHDTMYWYKQDSKKFLKIMFSYNNKELIINETVPNRFSPKSPDKAHLNLHINSLELGDSAVYFCASSQGDRVGSPLHFGNGTRLTVT.

This clonotype turned up a few times. V is TRBV5-1 and J is TRBJ2-7; 8 bases agree with TRBD1. Germline V gene data show CDR1 as SGHRS and CDR2 as YFSETQ. Trimming removed 3 bases from V and 2 bases from J; junction bases left unmatched: 7. The CDR3 is made up of 15 amino acids. The CDR3 region is CASSYDRGGPYEQYF. In DNA form, the CDR3 reads TGCGCCAGCAGCTACGACAGGGGAGGTCCCTACGAGCAGTACTTC.

The chain combines TRBV6-6 with TRBJ2-7; 10 bases fit TRBD1. The CDR3 runs to 14 residues. Germline lookup yields CDR1 MNHNY and CDR2 SVGAGI (reference sequence). V was clipped by 2 bases and J by 6 bases; unmatched bases: 4. This CDR3 is CASSYPGTGAEQYF. In nucleotides, the CDR3 is TGTGCCAGCAGTTACCCTGGGACAGGGGCCGAGCAGTACTTC.

The chain employs TRBV29-1 and TRBJ2-1; TRBD2 matches at 8 bases. The CDR3 has 15 residues. V lost 3 bases, J lost 0 bases, and 4 bases stayed unmatched. Germline assignment: CDR1 SQVTM and CDR2 ANQGSEA. This chain's CDR3 is CSVEGSGSSYNEQFF. The CDR3 DNA follows: TGCAGCGTTGAGGGCAGCGGGAGCTCCTACAATGAGCAGTTCTTC.

The DNA for the CDR3 is TGTGCCATCAGGGCAGGGGGCACCGGGGAGCTGTTTTTT. Translated, it gives CAIRAGGTGELFF. This sequence joins TRBV10-3 and TRBJ2-2, with 7 bases matching TRBD1. Per germline, CDR1 ENHRY and CDR2 SYGVKD. The J segment lost 4 bases and the V segment lost 6 bases, leaving 2 bases of the junction unmatched. The CDR3 consists of 13 residues.